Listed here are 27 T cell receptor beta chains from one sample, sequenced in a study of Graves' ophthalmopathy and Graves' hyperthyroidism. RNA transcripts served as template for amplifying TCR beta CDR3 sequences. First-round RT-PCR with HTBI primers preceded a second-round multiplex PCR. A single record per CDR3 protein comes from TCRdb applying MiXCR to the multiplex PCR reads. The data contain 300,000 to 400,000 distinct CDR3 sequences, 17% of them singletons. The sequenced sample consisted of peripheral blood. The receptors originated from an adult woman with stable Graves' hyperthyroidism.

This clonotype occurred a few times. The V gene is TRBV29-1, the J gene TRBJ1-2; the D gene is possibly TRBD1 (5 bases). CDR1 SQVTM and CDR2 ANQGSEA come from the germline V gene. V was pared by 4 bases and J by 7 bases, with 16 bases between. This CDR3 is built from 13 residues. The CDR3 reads CSVGGGERAGYTF. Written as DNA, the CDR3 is TGCAGCGTTGGGGGGGGTGAGCGGGCTGGCTACACCTTC.

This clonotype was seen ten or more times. DNA for the CDR3: TGTGCCACGGTCCAGCGGGAGGGTGGTGTGCAGTACTTC. Its protein product is CATVQREGGVQYF. V is TRBV10-3 and J is TRBJ2-7; 10 bases line up with TRBD2. Trimming took 10 bases from V and 9 from J; bases not matched to a gene: 12. The CDR3 runs to 13 residues. The germline V gene has CDR1 ENHRY and CDR2 SYGVKD.

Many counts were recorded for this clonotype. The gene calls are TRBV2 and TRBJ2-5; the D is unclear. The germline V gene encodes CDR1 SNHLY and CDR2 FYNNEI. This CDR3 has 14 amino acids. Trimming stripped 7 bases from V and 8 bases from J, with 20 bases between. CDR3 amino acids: CASTAPAALSTQYF. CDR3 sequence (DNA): TGTGCCAGCACCGCACCTGCGGCCTTGAGCACCCAGTACTTC.

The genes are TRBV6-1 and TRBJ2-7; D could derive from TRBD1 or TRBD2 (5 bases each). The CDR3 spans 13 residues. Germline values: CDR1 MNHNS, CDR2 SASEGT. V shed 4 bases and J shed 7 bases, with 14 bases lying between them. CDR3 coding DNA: TGTGCCAGCAGTGCCGAGGGGCCGTGGGAGCAGTACTTC. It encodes CASSAEGPWEQYF.

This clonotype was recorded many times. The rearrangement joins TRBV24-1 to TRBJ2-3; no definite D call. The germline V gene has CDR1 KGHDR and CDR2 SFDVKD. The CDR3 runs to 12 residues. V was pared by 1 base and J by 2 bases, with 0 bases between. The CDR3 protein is CATSDFTDTQYF. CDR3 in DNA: TGTGCCACCAGTGATTTCACAGATACGCAGTATTTT.

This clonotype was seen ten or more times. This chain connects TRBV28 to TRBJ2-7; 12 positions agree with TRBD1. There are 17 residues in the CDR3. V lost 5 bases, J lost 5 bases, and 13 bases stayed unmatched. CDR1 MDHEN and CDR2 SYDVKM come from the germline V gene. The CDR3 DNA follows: TGTGCCAGCAGTCCCACCGGGACAGGGGGCAACCGTCACGAGCAGTACTTC. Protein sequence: CASSPTGTGGNRHEQYF.

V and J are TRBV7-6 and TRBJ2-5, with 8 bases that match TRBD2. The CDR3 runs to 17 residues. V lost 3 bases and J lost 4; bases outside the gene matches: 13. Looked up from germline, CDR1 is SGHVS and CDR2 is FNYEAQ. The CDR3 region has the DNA TGTGCCAGCAGCTTGTCCCCAGCGGGAGCAGGTGGAGAGACCCAGTACTTC. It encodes CASSLSPAGAGGETQYF. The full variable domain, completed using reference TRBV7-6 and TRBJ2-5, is GAGVSQSPRYKVTKRGQDVALRCDPISGHVSLYWYRQALGQGPEFLTYFNYEAQQDKSGLPNDRFSAERPEGSISTLTIQRTEQRDSAMYRCASSLSPAGAGGETQYFGPGTRLLVL.

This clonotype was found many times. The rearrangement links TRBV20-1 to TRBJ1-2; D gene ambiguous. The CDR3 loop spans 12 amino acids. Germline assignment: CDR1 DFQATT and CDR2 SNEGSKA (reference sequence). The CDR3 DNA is TGCAGACTTGGACGGATAAACTATGGCTACACCTTC. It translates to CRLGRINYGYTF.

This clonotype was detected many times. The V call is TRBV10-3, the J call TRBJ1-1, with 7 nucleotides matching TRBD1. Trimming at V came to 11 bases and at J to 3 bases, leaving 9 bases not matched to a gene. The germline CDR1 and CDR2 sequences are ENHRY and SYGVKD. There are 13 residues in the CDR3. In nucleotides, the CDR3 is TGTGCCGTCGCAGGGGGAGCGGACACTGAAGCTTTCTTT. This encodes CAVAGGADTEAFF.

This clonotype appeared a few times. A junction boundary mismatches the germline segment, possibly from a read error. Here the CDR3 reads CASSPPSRPKTGELFF. CDR3 DNA: TGTGCCAGCTCACCACCGTCACGCCCGAAGACCGGGGAGCTGTTTTTT. The chain employs TRBV18 and TRBJ2-2; D is undetermined. Germline V gene sequence: CDR1 KGHSH, CDR2 LQKENI. CDR3 length: 16 amino acids.

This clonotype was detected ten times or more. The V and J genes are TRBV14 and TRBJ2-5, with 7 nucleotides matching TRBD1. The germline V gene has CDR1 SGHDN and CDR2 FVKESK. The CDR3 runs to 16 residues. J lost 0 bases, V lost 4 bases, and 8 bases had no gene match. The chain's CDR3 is CASSPGRGTDQETQYF. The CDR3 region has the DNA TGTGCCAGCAGCCCAGGCAGGGGGACAGACCAAGAGACCCAGTACTTC.

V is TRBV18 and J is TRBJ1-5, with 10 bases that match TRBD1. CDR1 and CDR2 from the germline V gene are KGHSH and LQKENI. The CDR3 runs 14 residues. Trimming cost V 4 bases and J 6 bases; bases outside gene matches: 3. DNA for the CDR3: TGTGCCAGCTCACTGGACAGGGGGGTTCAGCCCCAGCATTTT. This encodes CASSLDRGVQPQHF.

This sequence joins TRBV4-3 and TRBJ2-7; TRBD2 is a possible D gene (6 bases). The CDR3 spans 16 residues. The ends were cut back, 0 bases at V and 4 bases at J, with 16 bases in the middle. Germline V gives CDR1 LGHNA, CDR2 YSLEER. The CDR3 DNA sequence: TGCGCCAGCAGCCAAGAAATGTTACTAGCAGGATACGAGCAGTACTTC. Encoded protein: CASSQEMLLAGYEQYF.

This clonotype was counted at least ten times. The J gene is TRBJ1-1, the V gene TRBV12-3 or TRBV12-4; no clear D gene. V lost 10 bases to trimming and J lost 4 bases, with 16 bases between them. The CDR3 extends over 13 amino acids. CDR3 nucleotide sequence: TGTGCCACATTTCTACGTCCAAGCACTGAAGCTTTCTTT. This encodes CATFLRPSTEAFF.

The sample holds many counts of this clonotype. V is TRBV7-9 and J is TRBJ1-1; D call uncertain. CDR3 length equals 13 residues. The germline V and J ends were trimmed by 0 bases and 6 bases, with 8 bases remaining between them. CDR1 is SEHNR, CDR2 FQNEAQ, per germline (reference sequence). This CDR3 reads CASSLAGRSEAFF. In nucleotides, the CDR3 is TGTGCCAGCAGCTTAGCGGGAAGGTCTGAAGCTTTCTTT.

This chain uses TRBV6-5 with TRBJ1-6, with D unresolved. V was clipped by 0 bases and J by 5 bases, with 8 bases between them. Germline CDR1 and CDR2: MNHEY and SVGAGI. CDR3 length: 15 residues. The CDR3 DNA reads TGTGCCAGCAGTTACTCGGGGAGGAATAATTCACCCCTCCACTTT. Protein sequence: CASSYSGRNNSPLHF.

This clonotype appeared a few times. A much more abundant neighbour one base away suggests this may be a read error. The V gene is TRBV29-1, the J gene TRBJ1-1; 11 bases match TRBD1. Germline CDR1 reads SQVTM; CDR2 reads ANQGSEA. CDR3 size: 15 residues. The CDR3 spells CSVSVGTGGFTEACF. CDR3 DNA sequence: TGCAGCGTTTCCGTCGGGACAGGGGGATTCACTGAAGCTTGCTTT.

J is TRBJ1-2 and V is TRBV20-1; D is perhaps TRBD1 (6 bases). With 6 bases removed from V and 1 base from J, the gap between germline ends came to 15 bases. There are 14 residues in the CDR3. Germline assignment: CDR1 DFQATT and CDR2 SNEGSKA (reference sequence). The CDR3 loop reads CSAAPGHLNYGYTF. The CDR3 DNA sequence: TGCAGTGCCGCCCCGGGACACCTTAACTATGGCTACACCTTC.

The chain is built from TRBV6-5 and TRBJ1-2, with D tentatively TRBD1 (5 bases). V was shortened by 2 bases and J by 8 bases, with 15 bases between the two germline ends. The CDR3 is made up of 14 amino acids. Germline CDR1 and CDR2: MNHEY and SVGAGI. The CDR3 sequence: CASSYLGRAEGYTF. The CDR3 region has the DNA TGTGCCAGCAGTTACCTGGGCAGGGCGGAAGGCTACACCTTC.

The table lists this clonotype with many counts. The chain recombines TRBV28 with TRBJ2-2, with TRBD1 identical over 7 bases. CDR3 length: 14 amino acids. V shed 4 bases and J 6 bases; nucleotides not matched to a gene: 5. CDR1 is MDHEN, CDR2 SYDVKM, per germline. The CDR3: CASSSYRGPGELFF. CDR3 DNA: TGTGCCAGCAGTTCCTACAGGGGACCCGGGGAGCTGTTTTTT.

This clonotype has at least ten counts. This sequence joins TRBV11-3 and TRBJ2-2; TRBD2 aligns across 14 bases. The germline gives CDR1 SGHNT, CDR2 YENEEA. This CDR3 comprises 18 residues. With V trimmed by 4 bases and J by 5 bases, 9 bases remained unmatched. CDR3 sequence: CASSSGTSGSYVTGELFF. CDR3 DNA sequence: TGTGCCAGCAGCTCTGGGACTAGCGGGAGCTATGTTACCGGGGAGCTGTTTTTT.

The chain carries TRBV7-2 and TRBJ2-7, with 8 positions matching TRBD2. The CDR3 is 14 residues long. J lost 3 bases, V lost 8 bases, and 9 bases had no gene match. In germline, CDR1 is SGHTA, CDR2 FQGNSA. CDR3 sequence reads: CASGSTGTSYEQYF. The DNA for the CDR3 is TGTGCCAGCGGCTCGACCGGGACTAGCTACGAGCAGTACTTC.

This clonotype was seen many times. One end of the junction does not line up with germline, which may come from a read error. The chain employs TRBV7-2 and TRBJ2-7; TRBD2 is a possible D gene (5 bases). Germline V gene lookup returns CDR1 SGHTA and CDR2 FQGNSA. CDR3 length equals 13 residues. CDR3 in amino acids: CANSGRKLYEQYF. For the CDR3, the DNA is TGTGCCAACAGCGGACGGAAACTCTACGAGCAGTACTTC. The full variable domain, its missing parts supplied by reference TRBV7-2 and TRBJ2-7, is GAGVSQSPSNKVTEKGKDVELRCDPISGHTALYWYRQSLGQGLEFLIYFQGNSAPDKSGLPSDRFSAERTGGSVSTLTIQRTQQEDSAVYLCANSGRKLYEQYFGPGTRLTVT.

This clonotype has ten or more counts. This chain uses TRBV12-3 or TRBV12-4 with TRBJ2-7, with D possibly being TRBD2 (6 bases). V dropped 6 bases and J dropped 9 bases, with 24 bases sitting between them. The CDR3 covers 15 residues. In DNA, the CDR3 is TGTGCCAGCAGGGTGGCGGGCGGGACCTCTTCTTTGCAGTACTTC. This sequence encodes CASRVAGGTSSLQYF.

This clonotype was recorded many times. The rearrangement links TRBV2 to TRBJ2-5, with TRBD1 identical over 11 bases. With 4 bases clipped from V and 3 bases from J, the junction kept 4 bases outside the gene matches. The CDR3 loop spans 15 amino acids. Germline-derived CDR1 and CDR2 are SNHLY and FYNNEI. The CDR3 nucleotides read TGTGCCAGCAGTGGGGACAGGGGGGACGAAGAGACCCAGTACTTC. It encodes CASSGDRGDEETQYF.

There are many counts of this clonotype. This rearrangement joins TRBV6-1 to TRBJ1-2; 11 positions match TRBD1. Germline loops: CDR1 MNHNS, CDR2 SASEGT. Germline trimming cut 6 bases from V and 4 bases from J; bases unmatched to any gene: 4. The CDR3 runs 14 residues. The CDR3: CASSRTGGAYGYTF. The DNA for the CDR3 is TGTGCCAGCAGCAGGACAGGGGGCGCCTATGGCTACACCTTC.

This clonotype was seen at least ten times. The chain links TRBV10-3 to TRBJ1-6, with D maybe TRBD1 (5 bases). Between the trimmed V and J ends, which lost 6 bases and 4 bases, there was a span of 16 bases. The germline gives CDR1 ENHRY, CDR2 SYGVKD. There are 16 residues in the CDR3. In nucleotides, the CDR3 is TGTGCCATCAGCCTTGACAGATCTAATTATAATTCACCCCTCCACTTT. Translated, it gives CAISLDRSNYNSPLHF.